This is a list of T cell receptor beta chains from one sample in a study of cytomegalovirus exposure and HLA in healthy donors. Libraries were prepared by immunoSEQ multiplex PCR; TCRdb keeps only in-frame clonotypes and omits some of them. This sample has around 200,000 clones; more than 65% occur once, and the top ten carry around 3.3%. Input material: PBMCs. All receptors derive from a woman in her 30s in good health and CMV-seropositive. CDR3s leave out the opening cysteine and the closing phenylalanine or tryptophan. Clone size appears in some rows only: once, few, many, or a class for an expanded clone.

-	13	TRBV4-1	TRBJ1-4	ASSPDRDLNEKLF
-	13	TRBV6-5	TRBJ1-3	ASSYEAAAGNTIY
-	12	TRBV10-1	TRBJ2-3	ASGEGQLTDTQY
-	12	TRBV11-2	TRBJ2-3	ASSGDRPHFTQY
-	13	TRBV6-1	TRBJ2-1	ASSEGLGTHNEQF
-	12	TRBV19	TRBJ2-1	ASSISDFYNEQF
-	13	TRBV10-2	TRBJ2-1	ASSGRQSSYNEQF
-	18	TRBV28	TRBJ2-5	ASSQNSGTSGRMPQETQY
-	12	TRBV15	TRBJ2-1	ATSSGTGVFEQF
-	13	TRBV6-5	TRBJ1-4	ASKLNPRPVEKLF
-	14	TRBV25-1	TRBJ2-3	ASSEDRLAGNDTQY
-	13	TRBV27	TRBJ2-1	ASTPATSEYHEQF
-	14	TRBV7-9	TRBJ2-2	SSSLGLAENTGELF
-	12	TRBV7-9	TRBJ1-4	ASSLRGAGEKLF
-	13	TRBV7-6	TRBJ2-2	ASSFVQSGTGELF
-	11	TRBV18	TRBJ1-2	ASSHGASYGYT
-	15	TRBV4-2	TRBJ2-7	ASSQSGLAENSYEQY
few	12	TRBV6-1	TRBJ2-5	ASLSDRTQETQY
-	11	TRBV27	TRBJ2-7	ASRGLSSYEQY
-	8	TRBV2	TRBJ1-1	ASRGGKAF
-	9	TRBV21-1	TRBJ2-1	ATGGPHEQF
-	15	TRBV5-4	TRBJ2-5	ASSSPTSGSGAETQY
-	14	TRBV7-9	TRBJ2-1	ASSPPFREVHNEQF
-	15	TRBV7-9	TRBJ1-3	ASSLSPTGGSGNTIY
-	12	TRBV18	TRBJ2-1	ASSPLPTEGEQF
-	12	TRBV7-2	TRBJ2-1	ASSLAPGSVEQF
-	11	TRBV19	TRBJ2-7	ASRARSSYEQY
-	14	TRBV2	TRBJ1-4	ASSPGWLQKDEKLF
-	12	TRBV6-1	TRBJ1-2	ASSERGRVNGYT
-	12	TRBV4-1	TRBJ1-3	ASSQPGAGNTIY
-	14	TRBV19	TRBJ2-2	ASSIGRELSRGELF
-	13	TRBV11-2	TRBJ2-1	ASSQGLAGVDEQF
-	13	TRBV2	TRBJ2-1	ASTVDSGPYNEQF
-	13	TRBV5-1	TRBJ2-3	ASSLYGSSTDTQY
-	12	TRBV6-1	TRBJ2-1	ASKGLVLLSEQF
-	10	TRBV19	TRBJ1-2	ASRGGIDGYT
few	11	TRBV27	TRBJ1-2	ASSFEGAYGYT
-	14	TRBV9	TRBJ2-1	ASSVAGTSGTPEQF
-	11	TRBV6-6	TRBJ2-7	ASSWDRVYEQY
-	14	TRBV28	TRBJ2-7	ASRTGGSVVRDEQY
-	11	TRBV6-1	TRBJ2-1	ASSVSGINEQF
-	13	TRBV25-1	TRBJ2-5	ASSEPGGRRETQY
-	12	TRBV2	TRBJ1-5	ASKYTGVNQPQH
-	13	TRBV5-1	TRBJ2-1	ASSLGGGLYNEQF
-	10	TRBV29-1	TRBJ2-5	SVGARQETQY
few	17	TRBV6-1	TRBJ2-7	ASSGELNGEAPEKTEQY
once	12	TRBV27	TRBJ2-7	ASIGLAGAGEQY
-	13	TRBV7-9	TRBJ1-1	SSSLAGGGKVEAF
-	10	TRBV7-9	-	ASSPGFYEQY
-	15	TRBV5-5	TRBJ2-1	ASSLELGGRAYNEQF
-	12	TRBV27	TRBJ2-1	ASSLSRGNGEQF
-	13	TRBV2	TRBJ1-2	ASSGAGTGVKGYT
once	13	TRBV19	TRBJ2-1	ASSIDGDTYNEQF
-	11	TRBV28	TRBJ1-4	ASTDFTNEKLF
-	12	TRBV5-1	TRBJ2-1	ASSFRYSYNEQF